These T cell receptor beta chains were read from a single sample in a study of siplizumab effects on memory and regulatory T cells. Measured with immunoSEQ multiplex PCR; TCRdb has only the in-frame clones, and not every one. The top ten hold approximately 7.1% of the sample, which has tens of thousands of clones, 80% to 95% seen once. The sequencing sample was made of CD8+ T cells sorted from blood. The receptor set was obtained from a human donor in good health. Each CDR3 is given with its conserved first and last residue. The D gene is left open where the match is weak. Only some rows state a clone size, as once, few, many or a class for expanded clones.

CDR3aa: CASSQGSGAGNTIYF
CDR3nt: TGCGCCAGCAGCCAAGGATCCGGGGCTGGAAACACCATATATTTT
abundance: NA
j_gene: TRBJ1-3
v_gene: TRBV4-3
d_gene: NA

CDR3aa: CASSFNGGQTDTQYF
CDR3nt: TGTGCCAGCAGCTTTAACGGGGGGCAGACAGATACGCAGTATTTT
abundance: NA
j_gene: TRBJ2-3
v_gene: TRBV7-9
d_gene: NA

CDR3aa: CASSLTRDSGANVLTF
CDR3nt: TGTGCCAGCAGCCTAACCAGGGACTCTGGGGCCAACGTCCTGACTTTC
abundance: NA
j_gene: TRBJ2-6
v_gene: TRBV7-6
d_gene: NA

CDR3aa: CASVLGNTEAFF
CDR3nt: TGTGCCAGTGTACTCGGGAACACTGAAGCTTTCTTT
abundance: NA
j_gene: TRBJ1-1
v_gene: TRBV19
d_gene: NA

CDR3aa: CASGLHSYQETQYF
CDR3nt: TGTGCCAGCGGCTTACATTCGTACCAAGAGACCCAGTACTTC
abundance: NA
j_gene: TRBJ2-5
v_gene: TRBV5-6
d_gene: NA

CDR3aa: CASSIPEPLDTQYF
CDR3nt: TGTGCCAGCAGCATCCCGGAGCCCCTAGATACGCAGTATTTT
abundance: NA
j_gene: TRBJ2-3
v_gene: TRBV7-9
d_gene: NA

CDR3aa: CASSFGSTYEQYF
CDR3nt: TGTGCCAGCAGTTTTGGCTCAACCTACGAGCAGTACTTC
abundance: NA
j_gene: TRBJ2-7
v_gene: TRBV27
d_gene: NA

CDR3aa: CASSILRELSGELFF
CDR3nt: TGTGCCAGTAGTATTTTGCGGGAGTTGTCCGGGGAGCTGTTTTTT
abundance: NA
j_gene: TRBJ2-2
v_gene: TRBV19
d_gene: TRBD2

CDR3aa: CASSSTSGRASFNEQFF
CDR3nt: TGTGCCAGTAGTAGTACTAGCGGGAGGGCCAGTTTCAATGAGCAGTTCTTC
abundance: NA
j_gene: TRBJ2-1
v_gene: TRBV19
d_gene: TRBD2

CDR3aa: CASSPQRAIMIGTNEQFF
CDR3nt: TGTGCCAGCAGCCCCCAACGAGCGATCATGATCGGGACCAATGAGCAGTTCTTC
abundance: NA
j_gene: TRBJ2-1
v_gene: TRBV7-9
d_gene: NA

CDR3aa: CASSPQGADTGELFF
CDR3nt: TGCGCCAGCAGCCCTCAGGGGGCGGACACCGGGGAGCTGTTTTTT
abundance: NA
j_gene: TRBJ2-2
v_gene: TRBV4-1
d_gene: TRBD1

CDR3aa: CASSLESGYEQYF
CDR3nt: TGTGCCAGCAGCTTAGAATCGGGCTACGAGCAGTACTTC
abundance: NA
j_gene: TRBJ2-7
v_gene: TRBV11-3
d_gene: NA

CDR3aa: CASSLTADRAYEQYF
CDR3nt: TGTGCCAGCAGCTTAACTGCGGACAGAGCCTACGAGCAGTACTTC
abundance: once
j_gene: TRBJ2-7
v_gene: TRBV7-3
d_gene: NA

CDR3aa: CASAAGASYNEQFF
CDR3nt: TGTGCCAGCGCAGCGGGAGCCTCCTACAATGAGCAGTTCTTC
abundance: NA
j_gene: TRBJ2-1
v_gene: TRBV25-1
d_gene: TRBD2

CDR3aa: CASSPLEIAGVEETQYF
CDR3nt: TGTGCCAGCAGTCCCCTCGAGATAGCGGGAGTTGAAGAGACCCAGTACTTC
abundance: NA
j_gene: TRBJ2-5
v_gene: TRBV27
d_gene: TRBD2

CDR3aa: CSVRTGRETQYF
CDR3nt: TGCAGCGTGAGGACAGGGAGGGAGACCCAGTACTTC
abundance: NA
j_gene: TRBJ2-5
v_gene: TRBV29-1
d_gene: TRBD1

CDR3aa: CASRPGSYNEQFF
CDR3nt: TGTGCCAGCAGACCGGGATCCTACAATGAGCAGTTCTTC
abundance: NA
j_gene: TRBJ2-1
v_gene: TRBV6-1
d_gene: NA

CDR3aa: CASKSGRCAFF
CDR3nt: TGTGCCAGCAAGTCGGGAAGGTGTGCTTTCTTT
abundance: once
j_gene: TRBJ1-1
v_gene: TRBV11-3
d_gene: NA